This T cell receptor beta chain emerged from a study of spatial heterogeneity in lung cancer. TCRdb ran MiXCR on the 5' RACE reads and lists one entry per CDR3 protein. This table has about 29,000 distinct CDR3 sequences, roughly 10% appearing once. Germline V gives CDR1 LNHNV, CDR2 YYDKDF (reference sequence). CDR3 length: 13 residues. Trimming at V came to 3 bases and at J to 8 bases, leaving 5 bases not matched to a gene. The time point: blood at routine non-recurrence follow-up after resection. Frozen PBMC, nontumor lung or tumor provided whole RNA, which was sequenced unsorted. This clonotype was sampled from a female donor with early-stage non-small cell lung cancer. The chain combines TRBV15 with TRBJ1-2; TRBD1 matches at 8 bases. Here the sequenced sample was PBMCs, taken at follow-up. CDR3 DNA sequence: TGTGCCACCAGCAGCCGGACAGGGCAGGGCTACACCTTC. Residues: CATSSRTGQGYTF.